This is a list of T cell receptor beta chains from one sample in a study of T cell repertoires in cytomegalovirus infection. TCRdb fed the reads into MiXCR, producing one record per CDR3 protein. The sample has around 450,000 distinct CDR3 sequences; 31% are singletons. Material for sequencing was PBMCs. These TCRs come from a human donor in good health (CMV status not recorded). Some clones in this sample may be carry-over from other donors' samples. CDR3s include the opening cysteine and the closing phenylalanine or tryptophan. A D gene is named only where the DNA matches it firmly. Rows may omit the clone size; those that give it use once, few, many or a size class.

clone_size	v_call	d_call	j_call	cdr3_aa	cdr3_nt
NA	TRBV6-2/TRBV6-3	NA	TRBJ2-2	CASSFGRASLVGELFF	TGTGCCAGCAGTTTCGGAAGGGCATCGTTAGTCGGGGAGCTGTTTTTT
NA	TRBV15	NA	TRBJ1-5	CATSDGVGNQPQHF	TGTGCCACCAGTGATGGGGTTGGGAATCAGCCCCAGCATTTT
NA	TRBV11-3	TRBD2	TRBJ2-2	CASSDSGGTTGELFF	TGTGCCAGCAGCGATAGCGGGGGGACCACCGGGGAGCTGTTTTTT
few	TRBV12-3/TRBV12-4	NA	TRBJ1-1	CASSQDIGMNTEAFF	TGTGCCAGCAGTCAAGATATAGGCATGAACACTGAAGCTTTCTTT
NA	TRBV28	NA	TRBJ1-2	CASSLFAGYGYTF	TGTGCCAGCAGTTTATTCGCGGGGTATGGCTACACCTTC
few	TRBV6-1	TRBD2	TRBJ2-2	CASGGTSGGTGELFF	TGTGCCAGCGGAGGGACTAGCGGGGGCACCGGGGAGCTGTTTTTT
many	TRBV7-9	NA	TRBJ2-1	CASSQSRTRGNEQFF	TGTGCCAGCAGCCAGAGCCGGACACGGGGGAATGAGCAGTTCTTC
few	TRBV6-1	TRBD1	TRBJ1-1	CASKFGQGARKTEAFF	TGTGCCAGCAAATTCGGGCAGGGGGCGCGAAAAACTGAAGCTTTCTTT
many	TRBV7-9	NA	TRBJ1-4	CASSLVLDRGEKLFF	TGTGCCAGCAGCTTAGTTTTGGACAGAGGTGAAAAACTGTTTTTT
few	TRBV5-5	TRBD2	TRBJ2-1	CASSLATSGGEQFF	TGTGCCAGCAGCTTGGCGACTAGCGGGGGTGAGCAGTTCTTC
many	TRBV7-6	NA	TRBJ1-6	CASSLTVGADSPLHF	TGTGCCAGCAGCTTAACCGTGGGAGCAGATTCACCCCTCCACTTT
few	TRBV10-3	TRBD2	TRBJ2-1	CAISEPGLAGEGEQFF	TGTGCCATCAGTGAGCCGGGGCTAGCGGGGGAAGGGGAGCAGTTCTTC
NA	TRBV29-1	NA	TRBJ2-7	CSVASGLVGEQYF	TGCAGCGTTGCTTCGGGATTGGTTGGCGAGCAGTACTTC
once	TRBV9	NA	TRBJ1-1	CASSVEAVENTEAFF	TGTGCCAGCAGCGTAGAAGCAGTTGAGAACACTGAAGCTTTCTTT
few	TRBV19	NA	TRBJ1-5	CASGDQPQHF	TGTGCCAGCGGTGATCAGCCCCAGCATTTT
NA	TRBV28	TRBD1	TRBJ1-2	CASSFGGQGEGYTF	TGTGCCAGCAGTTTTGGCGGCCAGGGGGAAGGCTACACCTTC